The 27 T cell receptor beta chains presented below share a single source sample, sequenced in a study of shared clonotypes between healthy human individuals. Sequencing was performed with immunoSEQ multiplex PCR; in TCRdb, only in-frame clones are kept and a portion is missing. The sample includes over a million clones, roughly 74% of them seen just once. The material sequenced was memory CD4+ T cells from PBMCs. Subset reported: CD45RA-negative fraction. Receptors were obtained from a man aged 18 to 29 in good health. Some clones in this sample may be carry-over from other donors' samples.

V usage is TRBV7-2 and J usage is TRBJ1-4; possible D gene TRBD1, 5 bases. Germline values: CDR1 SGHTA, CDR2 FQGNSA. This CDR3 region has 15 residues. V shed 8 bases and J shed 0 bases, with 13 bases lying between them. The CDR3 DNA follows: TGTGCCAGCGGGGGGAGGGGAGCAACTAATGAAAAACTGTTTTTT. Amino acid sequence: CASGGRGATNEKLFF.

J is TRBJ2-1 and V is TRBV2; no definite D call. Looked up from germline, CDR1 is SNHLY and CDR2 is FYNNEI. This CDR3 is 15 amino acids long. The V gene lost 6 bases and the J gene lost 2 bases, with 14 bases spanning the gap. For the CDR3, the DNA is TGTGCCAGCAGCCAACCCTCCTCGCCCTACAATGAGCAGTTCTTC. It is translated as CASSQPSSPYNEQFF.

CDR3 nucleotides: TGTGCCAGCAGCGGACAGGAACTTAACTATGGCTACACCTTC. It specifies CASSGQELNYGYTF. The rearrangement uses TRBV6-4 and TRBJ1-2, with 7 bases matching TRBD1. The CDR3 runs to 14 residues. CDR1 MRHNA and CDR2 SNTAGT come from the germline V gene. V trimming: 6 bases; J trimming: 1 base; junction bases outside the gene matches: 5.

The V gene is TRBV6-5, the J gene TRBJ2-2; D remains unclear. Germline values: CDR1 MNHEY, CDR2 SVGAGI. Between the trimmed V and J ends, which lost 7 bases and 1 base, there was a span of 10 bases. The CDR3 runs 14 residues. CDR3 in DNA: TGTGCCAGCAAAGGCCAGTGGAACACCGGGGAGCTGTTTTTT. This gives the protein CASKGQWNTGELFF.

The chain has TRBV20-1 and TRBJ2-1; D gene unclear. This CDR3 is 11 amino acids long. Germline lookup yields CDR1 DFQATT and CDR2 SNEGSKA (reference sequence). Trimming cost V 3 bases and J 9 bases, with 9 bases left between them. The CDR3 coding sequence is TGCAGTGCTAGGGCCGGACGTGAGCAGTTCTTC. Protein sequence: CSARAGREQFF.

This clone was counted a single time. The gene calls are TRBV29-1 and TRBJ2-3; no reliable D call. Germline CDR1 is SQVTM and CDR2 is ANQGSEA. Trimming took off 5 bases at V and 0 bases at J, with 3 bases between the two ends. The CDR3 is 11 amino acids. DNA of the CDR3: TGCAGCGTTCACAGCACAGATACGCAGTATTTT. It specifies CSVHSTDTQYF.

The chain links TRBV19 to TRBJ2-7; D assignment may be TRBD1 or TRBD2 (5 bases each). The CDR3 has 15 amino acids. In germline, CDR1 is LNHDA, CDR2 SQIVND (reference sequence). Trimming stripped 3 bases from V and 3 bases from J, with 15 bases between. The CDR3 sequence: CASSMMSGGIYEQYF. CDR3 bases: TGTGCCAGTAGTATGATGTCTGGGGGTATCTACGAGCAGTACTTC.

The gene calls are TRBV6-1 and TRBJ1-5; no definite D call. CDR1 and CDR2 (germline): MNHNS, SASEGT. With 4 bases removed from V and 2 bases from J, the gap between germline ends came to 6 bases. CDR3 length equals 13 residues. The CDR3: CASSAVGNQPQHF. Written as DNA, the CDR3 is TGTGCCAGCAGTGCTGTGGGCAATCAGCCCCAGCATTTT.

V and J are TRBV11-3 and TRBJ2-3; 14 bases line up with TRBD2. Looked up from germline, CDR1 is SGHNT and CDR2 is YENEEA. The V and J ends lost 5 bases and 4 bases, in that order; junction bases with no gene match: 8. This CDR3 contains 17 residues. DNA for the CDR3: TGTGCCAGCAGCGTCGGGACTAGCGGGAGTGTCTCAGATACGCAGTATTTT. Its protein is CASSVGTSGSVSDTQYF.

The rearrangement links TRBV28 to TRBJ1-5, with 8 nucleotides matching TRBD1. Germline loops: CDR1 MDHEN, CDR2 SYDVKM. This CDR3 is 15 amino acids long. V gave up 5 bases and J gave up 3 bases; unmatched junction bases: 6. CDR3 in amino acids: CASSPRDRINQPQHF. In nucleotides, the CDR3 is TGTGCCAGCAGTCCCCGGGACAGGATCAATCAGCCCCAGCATTTT.

A few counts support this clone. The V call is TRBV5-8, the J call TRBJ1-1, with 7 nucleotides matching TRBD1. The germline gives CDR1 SGHTS, CDR2 YDEGEE. This CDR3 contains 14 residues. V shed 5 bases and J 5 bases; nucleotides not matched to a gene: 9. Written as DNA, the CDR3 is TGTGCCAGCAGGGAACGACAGGGTTGGACTGAAGCTTTCTTT. This encodes CASRERQGWTEAFF.

The V gene is TRBV5-4, the J gene TRBJ1-5; a possible D gene is TRBD1 (6 bases). The germline CDR1 and CDR2 sequences are SGHNT and YYREEE (reference sequence). Trimming pared 1 base from V and 4 bases from J, leaving 12 bases between. This CDR3 region has 15 residues. CDR3 loop: CASSLNLGANQPQHF. DNA of the CDR3: TGTGCCAGCAGCTTGAATTTGGGGGCTAATCAGCCCCAGCATTTT. Drawing the rest from reference TRBV5-4 and TRBJ1-5, the complete variable domain is ETGVTQSPTHLIKTRGQQVTLRCSSQSGHNTVSWYQQALGQGPQFIFQYYREEENGRGNFPPRFSGLQFPNYSSELNVNALELDDSALYLCASSLNLGANQPQHFGDGTRLSIL.

This clone occurred a few times. This CDR3 is also generated by other DNA sequences in the sample. The genes are TRBV11-3 and TRBJ2-3; D not certain. V lost 0 bases, J lost 5 bases, and 3 bases lay in between. Germline CDR1 and CDR2: SGHNT and YENEEA. The CDR3 consists of 12 residues. CDR3 nucleotides: TGTGCCAGCAGCTTAGAAGGAGATACGCAGTATTTT. Protein product: CASSLEGDTQYF. Using reference TRBV11-3 and TRBJ2-3 for the parts outside the CDR3, the full variable domain is EAGVVQSPRYKIIEKKQPVAFWCNPISGHNTLYWYLQNLGQGPELLIRYENEEAVDDSQLPKDRFSAERLKGVDSTLKIQPAELGDSAVYLCASSLEGDTQYFGPGTRLTVL.

The chain has TRBV5-6 and TRBJ1-4, with D unresolved. Trimming pared 1 base from V and 7 bases from J, leaving 11 bases between. The germline CDR1 and CDR2 sequences are SGHDT and YYEEEE. CDR3 size: 14 residues. The CDR3 DNA follows: TGTGCCAGCAGCTTGTCTCCAATCGGTGAAAAACTGTTTTTT. This sequence encodes CASSLSPIGEKLFF.

The chain couples TRBV4-3 to TRBJ1-2; D is perhaps TRBD1 (5 bases). V gave up 7 bases and J gave up 8 bases, with 23 bases separating them. The V gene's germline CDR1 is LGHNA and CDR2 YSLEER. The CDR3 sequence is 15 residues long. The CDR3 spells CASKRGPRGSEGYTF. The CDR3 DNA sequence: TGCGCCAGCAAGCGGGGCCCCCGGGGTTCGGAGGGCTACACCTTC.

The genes are TRBV9 and TRBJ2-4; 8 bases are a match to TRBD2. CDR1 and CDR2 from the germline V gene are SGDLS and YYNGEE. Germline trimming cut 7 bases from V and 6 bases from J; bases unmatched to any gene: 6. There are 13 residues in the CDR3. The CDR3 DNA reads as TGTGCCAGCGCGCCCGGGGGGGCAAACATTCAGTACTTC. It is translated as CASAPGGANIQYF.

The chain has TRBV12-1 and TRBJ1-2. TRBV12-1 is a recognized pseudogene. This CDR3 spans 14 amino acids. This CDR3 reads CASSFNQAGYGYTF. The CDR3 DNA is TGTGCCAGCAGCTTTAACCAGGCGGGGTATGGCTACACCTTC.

The chain couples TRBV30 to TRBJ2-7; D possibly corresponds to TRBD2 (7 bases). The germline gives CDR1 GTSNPN, CDR2 SVGIG (reference sequence). The CDR3 spans 14 residues. V was pared by 0 bases and J by 3 bases, with 12 bases between. CDR3 in DNA: TGTGCCTGGAGTGTAAAGGGGGGGGTCTACGAGCAGTACTTC. It translates to CAWSVKGGVYEQYF.

V usage is TRBV4-2 and J usage is TRBJ2-7; TRBD1 matches 8 bases. J gave up 2 bases and V 0 bases, and 9 bases lay outside the gene matches. This CDR3 contains 17 residues. Germline CDR1 reads LGHNA; CDR2 reads YNFKEQ. The CDR3 sequence: CASSQDSGTGVPYEQYF. For the CDR3, the DNA is TGTGCCAGCAGCCAAGATTCCGGGACAGGCGTCCCCTACGAGCAGTACTTC.

This chain joins TRBV5-6 and TRBJ1-1; a possible D gene is TRBD1 (6 bases). CDR1 and CDR2 from the germline V gene are SGHDT and YYEEEE. Trimming took 0 bases from V and 6 from J, leaving 15 bases between them. This CDR3 comprises 15 residues. The CDR3 loop reads CASSLVRGWGPEAFF. DNA of the CDR3: TGTGCCAGCAGCTTGGTAAGGGGTTGGGGGCCTGAAGCTTTCTTT.

The V call is TRBV10-3, the J call TRBJ1-2; D gene unclear. CDR3 length equals 13 residues. The ends were cut back, 6 bases at V and 1 base at J, with 9 bases in the middle. The germline gives CDR1 ENHRY, CDR2 SYGVKD. CDR3 sequence: CAISPDLNYGYTF. CDR3 DNA sequence: TGTGCCATCAGCCCGGACCTTAACTATGGCTACACCTTC.

The V gene is TRBV5-1, the J gene TRBJ2-3; tentatively, D is TRBD1 (5 bases). CDR1 and CDR2 from the germline V gene are SGHRS and YFSETQ. The length of the CDR3 is 15 residues. V lost 2 bases to trimming and J lost 6 bases, with 16 bases between them. The DNA of the CDR3 is TGCGCCAGCAGCTTCCAGGGTCCGTATCCGGATACGCAGTATTTT. Translation gives CASSFQGPYPDTQYF.

The chain uses TRBV5-1 and TRBJ1-2; perhaps TRBD1 as D (5 bases). CDR3 length: 14 residues. CDR1 and CDR2 (germline): SGHRS, YFSETQ. V lost 1 base and J lost 5, with 12 bases in between. CDR3 DNA: TGCGCCAGCAGCTTGTTCGACAGCCAGTATGGCTACACCTTC. Translated, it gives CASSLFDSQYGYTF.

The chain uses TRBV5-1 and TRBJ2-3; TRBD1 or TRBD2 may be the D gene (6 bases each). CDR1 is SGHRS and CDR2 is YFSETQ in the germline V gene. V was shortened by 0 bases and J by 0 bases, with 14 bases between the two germline ends. CDR3 length: 17 amino acids. The CDR3 here is CASSLAPGGPSTDTQYF. In DNA form, the CDR3 reads TGCGCCAGCAGCTTGGCCCCTGGGGGGCCGAGCACAGATACGCAGTATTTT. The full variable domain, rest sourced from reference TRBV5-1 and TRBJ2-3, is KAGVTQTPRYLIKTRGQQVTLSCSPISGHRSVSWYQQTPGQGLQFLFEYFSETQRNKGNFPGRFSGRQFSNSRSEMNVSTLELGDSALYLCASSLAPGGPSTDTQYFGPGTRLTVL.

This clone showed up just once. The J gene is TRBJ1-5, the V gene TRBV19; 8 bases map to TRBD1. The CDR3 loop spans 16 amino acids. Germline values: CDR1 LNHDA, CDR2 SQIVND (reference sequence). The V gene end was trimmed by 1 base and the J gene end by 7 bases; junction bases not matched to a gene: 9. In DNA form, the CDR3 reads TGTGCCAGTAGTATAGTTGGGGCAGGGGGCCGGCAGCCCCAGCATTTT. This codes for CASSIVGAGGRQPQHF.

The rearrangement joins TRBV5-1 to TRBJ2-7, with 7 positions matching TRBD1. The V gene's germline CDR1 is SGHRS and CDR2 YFSETQ. Trimming at V came to 2 bases and at J to 2 bases, leaving 7 bases not matched to a gene. CDR3 length: 15 residues. The CDR3 sequence: CASSLPGQIAYEQYF. The CDR3 DNA is TGCGCCAGCAGCTTACCGGGACAGATAGCCTACGAGCAGTACTTC.

The V gene is TRBV29-1, the J gene TRBJ2-7; 8 bases are shared with TRBD2. The CDR3 totals 15 residues. From germline, CDR1 is SQVTM and CDR2 ANQGSEA. V was clipped by 1 base and J by 5 bases; unmatched bases: 10. For the CDR3, the DNA is TGCAGCGTTGAAGGCCACGGCGGGAGGCCAGACGAGCAGTACTTC. Its translation is CSVEGHGGRPDEQYF.